Following are 10 T cell receptor beta chains from one sample sequenced in a study of blood T cells in healthy people across ages. With a J-beta primer mix and a sample-barcoded 5' primer, a second PCR ran 7 to 11 cycles. TCRdb reprocessed the 5' RACE reads via MiXCR and lists one record per CDR3 protein. Of about a million distinct CDR3 sequences listed, around 48% are singletons. The sample consisted of blood. These receptors all come from a man aged 25 to 45 in good health.

This clonotype was recorded a few times. The rearrangement links TRBV12-3 or TRBV12-4 to TRBJ2-7, with 8 bases fitting TRBD1. This CDR3 contains 13 residues. The trim removed 7 bases at V and 3 bases at J, leaving 5 bases unmatched. The chain's CDR3 is CASTDRGYYEQYF. The DNA for the CDR3 is TGTGCCAGCACCGACAGGGGTTACTACGAGCAGTACTTC.

The V call is TRBV20-1, the J call TRBJ2-5; D gene unclear. In germline, CDR1 is DFQATT, CDR2 SNEGSKA (reference sequence). Trimming took 6 bases from V and 5 from J, leaving 16 bases between them. CDR3 length equals 13 residues. The CDR3 nucleotides are TGCAGTGCCGCCAGGTCCCAATGGGAGACCCAGTACTTC. Its protein is CSAARSQWETQYF.

This clonotype appeared a few times. DNA for the CDR3: TGCAGTGCTAGATCAACGACTAGCGGGGGCCTAACAGATACGCAGTATTTT. Translated, it gives CSARSTTSGGLTDTQYF. The chain joins TRBV20-1 to TRBJ2-3, with TRBD2 identical over 12 bases. Unmatched junction bases numbered 9, after V lost 2 bases and J lost 3 bases. Germline-derived CDR1 and CDR2 are DFQATT and SNEGSKA (reference sequence). There are 17 residues in the CDR3.

The rearrangement links TRBV6-5 to TRBJ2-7; perhaps D is TRBD1 or TRBD2 (5 bases each). The CDR3 is 16 amino acids. CDR1 and CDR2 (germline): MNHEY, SVGAGI. V was pared by 0 bases and J by 1 base, with 13 bases between. CDR3 in amino acids: CASSYSGVRPSYEQYF. CDR3 sequence (DNA): TGTGCCAGCAGTTACTCGGGGGTCAGACCGTCCTACGAGCAGTACTTC.

The CDR3 DNA follows: TGTGCCAGCTCGAAGGGCCTGGGGATGAACACTGAAGCTTTCTTT. The encoded protein is CASSKGLGMNTEAFF. The V and J genes are TRBV18 and TRBJ1-1; no clear D gene. The CDR3 length is 15 residues. Deletions cut 6 bases from V and 0 bases from J, with 14 bases between. CDR1 is KGHSH, CDR2 LQKENI, per germline.

This clonotype came up once. The chain couples TRBV20-1 to TRBJ1-2; D remains ambiguous. Deletions cut 0 bases from V and 6 bases from J, with 17 bases between. This CDR3 has 15 residues. CDR1 DFQATT and CDR2 SNEGSKA come from the germline V gene (reference sequence). This chain's CDR3 is CSARDNIRTTNGYTF. The CDR3 nucleotides read TGCAGTGCTAGAGATAATATCAGGACCACGAATGGCTACACCTTC.

A note on this clonotype: The junction departs from the called germline gene at one end, perhaps through a read error. CDR3 protein: CASRLGGASYEQYF. DNA for the CDR3: TGTGCCAGCCGCTTAGGGGGGGCCTCCTACGAGCAGTACTTC. The chain combines TRBV7-9 with TRBJ2-7; D might be TRBD2 (7 bases). Germline values: CDR1 SEHNR, CDR2 FQNEAQ (reference sequence). The CDR3 spans 14 residues.

The rearrangement links TRBV6-1 to TRBJ2-1, with D hard to call. The CDR3 extends over 10 amino acids. Per germline, CDR1 MNHNS and CDR2 SASEGT. The V and J ends lost 0 bases and 12 bases respectively, with 3 bases between them. The CDR3 loop is CASSEARQFF. CDR3 bases: TGTGCCAGCAGTGAAGCTCGGCAGTTCTTC.

Written as DNA, the CDR3 is TGTGCCAGCAGCCCTCCAGGACTAGCATTAGGTGAGCAGTTCTTC. Translating it yields CASSPPGLALGEQFF. The chain is built from TRBV7-3 and TRBJ2-1; TRBD2 agrees at 8 bases. This CDR3 is built from 15 residues. CDR1 and CDR2 (germline): SGHTA, FQGTGA. The V segment lost 5 bases and the J segment 9 bases; nucleotides outside the gene matches: 12.

This clonotype was counted a few times. The chain carries TRBV5-1 and TRBJ1-5; the D is unclear. CDR1 and CDR2 from the germline V gene are SGHRS and YFSETQ. V shed 4 bases and J shed 0 bases, with 11 bases lying between them. The CDR3 has 15 amino acids. The CDR3 DNA reads TGCGCCAGCAGCACAGAGGGTGATAGCAATCAGCCCCAGCATTTT. Amino acids: CASSTEGDSNQPQHF.